A selection of T cell receptor beta chains follows, all from one sample in a study of cytomegalovirus exposure and HLA in healthy donors. Profiling relied on immunoSEQ multiplex PCR, and the TCRdb table lists in-frame clones only, not all of them. The data hold around 120,000 clones, with about 80% observed a single time. The sequenced sample was PBMCs. These receptors all come from a woman aged 50 to 60 in good health and CMV-seropositive. The CDR3 runs from the conserved cysteine through the conserved F or W. A D gene is named only where the DNA matches it firmly. Clone size is shown for a subset of rows, as once, few, many or a class of expanded clone.

clone size: -; D gene: -; J gene: TRBJ2-1; V gene: TRBV7-9; CDR3 protein: CASATGRGNEQFF; CDR3 DNA: TGTGCCAGCGCCACAGGGCGGGGGAATGAGCAGTTCTTC
clone size: -; D gene: -; J gene: TRBJ2-1; V gene: TRBV9; CDR3 protein: CASSVGRGGYNEQFF; CDR3 DNA: TGTGCCAGCAGCGTGGGCAGGGGCGGCTACAATGAGCAGTTCTTC
clone size: -; D gene: -; J gene: TRBJ2-2; V gene: TRBV7-8; CDR3 protein: CASSGGAGTGELFF; CDR3 DNA: TGTGCCAGCAGCGGGGGGGCCGGGACCGGGGAGCTGTTTTTT
clone size: -; D gene: TRBD1; J gene: TRBJ1-3; V gene: TRBV7-9; CDR3 protein: CASSTPTGDPGNTIYF; CDR3 DNA: TGTGCCAGCAGCACCCCGACAGGGGACCCTGGAAACACCATATATTTT
clone size: few; D gene: -; J gene: TRBJ1-6; V gene: TRBV9; CDR3 protein: CASSSQRGVRNSPLHF; CDR3 DNA: TGTGCCAGCAGCTCACAACGGGGGGTCAGGAATTCACCCCTCCACTTT
clone size: -; D gene: TRBD2; J gene: TRBJ2-1; V gene: TRBV7-9; CDR3 protein: CASRFTSGTYNEQFF; CDR3 DNA: TGTGCCAGCAGATTTACTAGCGGTACCTACAATGAGCAGTTCTTC
clone size: -; D gene: -; J gene: TRBJ2-4; V gene: TRBV18; CDR3 protein: CASSADRAKNIQYF; CDR3 DNA: TGTGCCAGCTCAGCAGACAGGGCCAAAAACATTCAGTACTTC
clone size: few; D gene: TRBD2; J gene: TRBJ2-5; V gene: TRBV7-2; CDR3 protein: CASSLVSAGGPEGETQYF; CDR3 DNA: TGTGCCAGCAGCTTAGTCTCGGCGGGGGGGCCTGAGGGTGAGACCCAGTACTTC
clone size: -; D gene: -; J gene: TRBJ2-1; V gene: TRBV6-5; CDR3 protein: CASSYSVSYNEQFF; CDR3 DNA: TGTGCCAGCAGTTACTCGGTGAGCTACAATGAGCAGTTCTTC
clone size: -; D gene: -; J gene: TRBJ2-7; V gene: TRBV7-9; CDR3 protein: CASSSPGLGYEQYF; CDR3 DNA: TGTGCCAGCAGCTCCCCAGGGCTGGGCTACGAGCAGTACTTC
clone size: -; D gene: TRBD1; J gene: TRBJ2-6; V gene: TRBV7-8; CDR3 protein: CASSHRQGSGPGANVLTF; CDR3 DNA: TGTGCCAGCAGCCACAGACAGGGGTCAGGGCCTGGGGCCAACGTCCTGACTTTC
clone size: once; D gene: -; J gene: TRBJ2-2; V gene: TRBV4-1; CDR3 protein: CASSQDGRNTGELFF; CDR3 DNA: TGCGCCAGCAGCCAAGATGGCAGAAACACCGGGGAGCTGTTTTTT
clone size: few; D gene: -; J gene: TRBJ1-1; V gene: TRBV6-5; CDR3 protein: CASREQVDTEAFF; CDR3 DNA: TGTGCCAGCAGGGAACAGGTAGACACTGAAGCTTTCTTT
clone size: -; D gene: -; J gene: TRBJ2-7; V gene: TRBV2; CDR3 protein: CASSEQGVLYEQYF; CDR3 DNA: TGTGCCAGCAGTGAACAGGGTGTCCTCTACGAGCAGTACTTC
clone size: -; D gene: -; J gene: TRBJ1-1; V gene: TRBV7-2; CDR3 protein: CASSLEVRGTEAFF; CDR3 DNA: TGTGCCAGCAGCTTAGAGGTCAGGGGCACTGAAGCTTTCTTT
clone size: -; D gene: -; J gene: TRBJ2-7; V gene: TRBV5-1; CDR3 protein: CASSEQGHEQYF; CDR3 DNA: TGCGCCAGCAGCGAGCAGGGCCACGAGCAGTACTTC
clone size: -; D gene: TRBD1; J gene: TRBJ1-2; V gene: TRBV18; CDR3 protein: CASSLDRVYGYTF; CDR3 DNA: TGTGCCAGCTCTCTGGACAGGGTCTATGGCTACACCTTC
clone size: -; D gene: TRBD2; J gene: TRBJ2-1; V gene: TRBV4-1; CDR3 protein: CASSPLGGGWQFF; CDR3 DNA: TGCGCCAGCAGCCCCCTGGGGGGGGGATGGCAGTTCTTC
clone size: once; D gene: -; J gene: TRBJ2-1; V gene: TRBV2; CDR3 protein: CASSDPGTQYNEQFF; CDR3 DNA: TGTGCCAGCAGTGACCCCGGGACTCAGTACAATGAGCAGTTCTTC
clone size: -; D gene: -; J gene: TRBJ2-7; V gene: TRBV19; CDR3 protein: CASSIGQGIREQYF; CDR3 DNA: TGTGCCAGTAGTATCGGTCAGGGAATAAGGGAGCAGTACTTC
clone size: once; D gene: -; J gene: TRBJ1-5; V gene: TRBV18; CDR3 protein: CASSPQGVGNQPQHF; CDR3 DNA: TGTGCCAGCTCACCACAGGGGGTGGGCAATCAGCCCCAGCATTTT
clone size: -; D gene: TRBD1; J gene: TRBJ1-1; V gene: TRBV15; CDR3 protein: CATSRRASGTGNTEAFF; CDR3 DNA: TGTGCCACCAGCAGAAGAGCCAGCGGGACAGGGAACACTGAAGCTTTCTTT
clone size: few; D gene: -; J gene: TRBJ2-2; V gene: TRBV30; CDR3 protein: CAWSFGSGHGELFF; CDR3 DNA: TGTGCCTGGAGTTTCGGGAGTGGTCACGGGGAGCTGTTTTTT
clone size: -; D gene: TRBD2; J gene: TRBJ2-5; V gene: TRBV4-1; CDR3 protein: CASSQVPREGTQYF; CDR3 DNA: TGCGCCAGCAGCCAAGTTCCCCGGGAGGGAACCCAGTACTTC
clone size: -; D gene: -; J gene: TRBJ1-1; V gene: TRBV7-3; CDR3 protein: CAGRREWDTEAFF; CDR3 DNA: TGTGCCGGCCGGAGGGAATGGGACACTGAAGCTTTCTTT
clone size: -; D gene: -; J gene: TRBJ2-7; V gene: TRBV10-3; CDR3 protein: CAISDRGRSYEQYF; CDR3 DNA: TGTGCCATCAGTGATAGGGGCAGATCCTACGAGCAGTACTTC
clone size: -; D gene: TRBD2; J gene: TRBJ2-7; V gene: TRBV10-3; CDR3 protein: CAIRTGGAAYEQYF; CDR3 DNA: TGTGCCATCCGAACGGGAGGGGCTGCCTACGAGCAGTACTTC
clone size: few; D gene: -; J gene: TRBJ1-1; V gene: TRBV4-3; CDR3 protein: CASSQDRQALEAFF; CDR3 DNA: TGCGCCAGCAGCCAAGACCGACAGGCTCTTGAAGCTTTCTTT
clone size: few; D gene: -; J gene: TRBJ1-1; V gene: TRBV30; CDR3 protein: CAWSVHLVNTEAFF; CDR3 DNA: TGTGCCTGGAGTGTACACCTAGTGAACACTGAAGCTTTCTTT
clone size: -; D gene: -; J gene: TRBJ2-3; V gene: TRBV9; CDR3 protein: CASSQPVGTQYF; CDR3 DNA: TGTGCCAGCAGCCAACCCGTCGGTACGCAGTATTTT
clone size: -; D gene: -; J gene: TRBJ2-1; V gene: TRBV28; CDR3 protein: CASNLLGVEQFF; CDR3 DNA: TGTGCCAGCAATCTTCTAGGTGTGGAGCAGTTCTTC
clone size: -; D gene: TRBD2; J gene: TRBJ2-1; V gene: TRBV10-3; CDR3 protein: CAIRGSSGKDYNEQFF; CDR3 DNA: TGTGCCATCAGGGGCTCGAGCGGGAAAGACTACAATGAGCAGTTCTTC
clone size: few; D gene: -; J gene: TRBJ1-4; V gene: TRBV4-3; CDR3 protein: CASSRKEGTARNEKLFF; CDR3 DNA: TGCGCCAGCAGCCGAAAGGAGGGGACGGCCCGTAATGAAAAACTGTTTTTT
clone size: -; D gene: -; J gene: TRBJ2-5; V gene: TRBV11-3; CDR3 protein: CASSPSGGKTQYF; CDR3 DNA: TGTGCCAGCAGCCCATCGGGGGGCAAGACCCAGTACTTC
clone size: once; D gene: TRBD2; J gene: TRBJ2-3; V gene: TRBV6-4; CDR3 protein: CASKAGVHTDTQYF; CDR3 DNA: TGTGCCAGCAAGGCGGGGGTACACACAGATACGCAGTATTTT
clone size: -; D gene: TRBD2; J gene: TRBJ2-7; V gene: TRBV5-4; CDR3 protein: CASSPGLAISYEQYF; CDR3 DNA: TGTGCCAGCAGCCCGGGACTAGCCATCTCCTACGAGCAGTACTTC
clone size: once; D gene: TRBD2; J gene: TRBJ2-7; V gene: TRBV9; CDR3 protein: CASSVGLAGFSYEQYF; CDR3 DNA: TGTGCCAGCAGCGTCGGACTAGCGGGGTTCTCCTACGAGCAGTACTTC
clone size: -; D gene: TRBD1; J gene: TRBJ2-7; V gene: TRBV12-5; CDR3 protein: CASGLGQGAYEQYF; CDR3 DNA: TGTGCTAGTGGTTTGGGACAGGGGGCATACGAGCAGTACTTC
clone size: -; D gene: -; J gene: TRBJ2-3; V gene: TRBV9; CDR3 protein: CASSVGSADTQYF; CDR3 DNA: TGTGCCAGCAGCGTAGGCAGTGCAGATACGCAGTATTTT
clone size: few; D gene: TRBD1; J gene: TRBJ2-5; V gene: TRBV7-6; CDR3 protein: CASSQGNGGQQETQYF; CDR3 DNA: TGTGCCAGCAGCCAAGGAAATGGGGGACAGCAAGAGACCCAGTACTTC